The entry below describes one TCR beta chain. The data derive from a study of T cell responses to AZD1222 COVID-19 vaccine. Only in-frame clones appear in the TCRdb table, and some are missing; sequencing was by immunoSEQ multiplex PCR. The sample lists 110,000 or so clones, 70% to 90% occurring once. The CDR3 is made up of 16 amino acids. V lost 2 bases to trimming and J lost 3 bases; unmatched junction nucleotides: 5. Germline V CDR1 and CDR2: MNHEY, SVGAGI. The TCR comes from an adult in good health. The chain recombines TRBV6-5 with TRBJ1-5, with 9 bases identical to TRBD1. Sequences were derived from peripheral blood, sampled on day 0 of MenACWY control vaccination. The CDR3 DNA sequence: TGTGCCAGCAGTTACCACGGGACAGGGCTCAATCAGCCCCAGCATTTT. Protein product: CASSYHGTGLNQPQHF.